A selection of T cell receptor beta chains follows, all from one sample in a study of blood T cell repertoires in COVID-19. Measured with immunoSEQ multiplex PCR; TCRdb has only the in-frame clones, and not every one. Among about 210,000 clones listed, approximately 86% were seen once. Sequenced material: PBMCs or T cells enriched from blood (not recorded which). All receptors come from a man between 18 and 35 years old with acute COVID-19. CDR3s include the opening cysteine and the closing phenylalanine or tryptophan.

TRBV20-1,11,TRBJ2-5,CSARNGETQYF
TRBV12-3/TRBV12-4,13,TRBJ1-6,CASSLAGNSPLHF
TRBV21-1,16,TRBJ2-1,CASSKEAGGYNNEQFF
TRBV7-2,15,TRBJ1-3,CASSLAGGAGNTIYF
TRBV28,15,TRBJ1-1,CASSSPGQGFTEAFF
TRBV10-1,15,TRBJ2-1,CASSLRSSSYNEQFF
TRBV28,14,TRBJ2-7,CASRTAGGLHEQYF
TRBV13,14,TRBJ2-7,CASSLGLAGVEQYF
TRBV7-8,15,TRBJ2-1,CASSSTGTSRNEQFF
TRBV5-1,16,TRBJ2-5,CASSFGGRDGPETQYF
TRBV7-9,16,TRBJ2-3,CASSLALAGGGNTQYF
TRBV7-7,16,TRBJ2-1,CASSAVLGVSYNEQFF
TRBV6-1,17,TRBJ2-1,CASSEAGGRVPGGEQFF
TRBV7-2,15,TRBJ2-3,CASSHQRRIEDTQYF
TRBV11-2,18,TRBJ2-3,CASSLARVRVKGSLGQYF
TRBV20-1,17,TRBJ2-7,CSASGETSGKIPYEQYF
TRBV10-3,15,TRBJ2-7,CAISDVDRVSYEQYF
TRBV28,15,TRBJ2-4,CASSPSGIAKNIQYF
TRBV2,14,TRBJ2-7,CASSPGQVIYEQYF
TRBV24-1,14,TRBJ1-2,CATSDSPTGDGYTF
TRBV12-5,16,TRBJ2-5,CASGLGQGGRGETQYF
TRBV28,12,TRBJ2-1,CASSLDRDEQFF
TRBV18,11,TRBJ1-2,CASSPNEAATF
TRBV19,13,TRBJ2-7,CASSAGQGYEQYF
TRBV19,14,TRBJ1-1,CASSPGQGSTEAFF
TRBV12-3/TRBV12-4,11,TRBJ2-1,CASSLGHLQFF
TRBV2,16,TRBJ2-1,CASSPFSAGGYNEQFF
TRBV4-3,17,TRBJ1-3,CASSQDWAGLSGNTIYF
TRBV28,14,TRBJ2-3,CASSLGTGRDTQYF
TRBV11-2,14,TRBJ1-4,CASSSRWGDEKLFF
TRBV3-1/TRBV3-2,12,TRBJ2-7,CASSQASGSYSF
TRBV28,15,TRBJ1-2,CASSLPPAGLYGYTF
TRBV9,18,TRBJ2-3,CASSGGRMRAGVTDTQYF